A selection of T cell receptor beta chains follows, all from one sample in a study of blood T cell repertoires in COVID-19. TCRdb's copy holds only in-frame clones and misses some; the assay was immunoSEQ multiplex PCR. The sample contains some 170,000 clones, less than 90% of which appear only once. The source material was PBMCs or T cells enriched from blood (not recorded which). The receptors come from a human donor with acute COVID-19. The donor label of this sample is uncertain. Each CDR3 is given with its conserved first and last residue. A D gene is named only where the DNA matches it firmly. Some rows mark clone size as missing; the rest say once, few, many or name a class of expanded clone.

TRBD1	16	TRBV5-1	TRBJ2-2	-	CASNPSGTENTGELFF	TGCGCCAGCAACCCCTCCGGGACAGAGAACACCGGGGAGCTGTTTTTT
-	17	TRBV9	TRBJ2-2	-	CASSVTPKTVNTGELFF	TGTGCCAGCAGCGTAACTCCCAAGACAGTTAACACCGGGGAGCTGTTTTTT
TRBD1	15	TRBV7-8	TRBJ1-3	-	CASSRTGDSGNTIYF	TGTGCCAGCAGTCGCACAGGGGACTCTGGAAACACCATATATTTT
TRBD2	19	TRBV4-1	TRBJ2-1	-	CASSQEELAGGISYNEQFF	TGCGCCAGCAGCCAAGAAGAACTAGCGGGGGGCATCTCCTACAATGAGCAGTTCTTC
TRBD1	16	TRBV5-1	TRBJ1-2	-	CASSLARDRGLRGYTF	TGCGCCAGCAGCTTGGCCAGGGACAGGGGCTTGAGGGGCTACACCTTC
-	15	TRBV9	TRBJ1-1	once	CASSPRWGQGTEAFF	TGTGCCAGCAGCCCGAGGTGGGGGCAGGGCACTGAAGCTTTCTTT
-	19	TRBV21-1	TRBJ2-2	-	CASSPPGTGGPVGQGELFF	TGTGCCAGCAGCCCCCCCGGGACAGGGGGCCCCGTGGGACAAGGGGAGCTGTTTTTT
TRBD2	16	TRBV19	TRBJ2-4	-	CASRHLAGVAKNIQYF	TGTGCCAGTAGGCATCTAGCGGGAGTAGCCAAAAACATTCAGTACTTC
-	13	TRBV5-1	TRBJ2-2	-	CASSPGETGELFF	TGCGCCAGCAGCCCAGGGGAAACCGGGGAGCTGTTTTTT
TRBD1	16	TRBV9	TRBJ1-3	-	CASSRTGPHSGNTIYF	TGTGCCAGCAGCCGGACAGGGCCCCACTCTGGAAACACCATATATTTT
-	13	TRBV30	TRBJ2-1	once	CAWDDRPGSQQFF	TGTGCCTGGGACGATAGACCGGGGTCACAGCAGTTCTTC
TRBD1	16	TRBV7-9	TRBJ1-6	-	CASSLLGGAGNSPLHF	TGTGCCAGCAGCTTACTAGGGGGCGCGGGTAATTCACCCCTCCACTTT
TRBD1	16	TRBV24-1	TRBJ2-1	-	CATSDSPGQKYNEQFF	TGTGCCACCAGTGATTCGCCGGGACAGAAGTACAATGAGCAGTTCTTC
TRBD1	13	TRBV30	TRBJ1-2	-	CAWSVQGTYGYTF	TGTGCCTGGAGTGTACAGGGGACCTATGGCTACACCTTC
-	13	TRBV4-3	TRBJ1-5	-	CASSRREGQPQHF	TGCGCCAGCAGCCGCCGGGAGGGTCAGCCCCAGCATTTT
TRBD1	14	TRBV5-5	TRBJ1-1	-	CASSFRGGSAEAFF	TGTGCCAGCAGCTTCCGAGGGGGCAGCGCTGAAGCTTTCTTT
-	15	TRBV2	TRBJ2-1	-	CASLKLSGTYNEQFF	TGTGCCAGCCTGAAGCTTAGCGGAACCTACAATGAGCAGTTCTTC
-	16	TRBV4-3	TRBJ1-3	-	CASSQESGENRNTIYF	TGCGCCAGCAGCCAAGAAAGCGGAGAGAACAGAAACACCATATATTTT
-	16	TRBV24-1	TRBJ2-3	once	CATSDPTSRGTDTQYF	TGTGCCACCAGTGACCCAACTAGCCGCGGCACAGATACGCAGTATTTT
TRBD1	15	TRBV9	TRBJ1-5	-	CASSVDGDRRQPQHF	TGTGCCAGCAGCGTAGATGGGGACAGGAGACAGCCCCAGCATTTT
-	13	TRBV12-3/TRBV12-4	TRBJ1-2	-	CASTNLVGGGYTF	TGTGCCAGCACCAACTTGGTCGGGGGTGGCTACACCTTC
TRBD1	16	TRBV7-8	TRBJ1-2	-	CASSRLGQGANYGYTF	TGTGCCAGCAGCAGATTAGGACAGGGAGCTAACTATGGCTACACCTTC
-	12	TRBV10-3	TRBJ1-2	-	CAISSGYYGYTF	TGTGCCATCAGTTCAGGGTACTATGGCTACACCTTC
-	14	TRBV3-1/TRBV3-2	TRBJ2-7	-	CASSQEGVSYEQYF	TGTGCCAGCAGCCAAGAAGGGGTTTCCTACGAGCAGTACTTC
TRBD1	16	TRBV10-2	TRBJ1-1	-	CASSEPARQGKTEAFF	TGCGCCAGCAGTGAGCCGGCCAGACAGGGGAAAACTGAAGCTTTCTTT
-	14	TRBV24-1	TRBJ2-3	-	CATEREGGTDTQYF	TGTGCCACCGAAAGGGAAGGGGGCACAGATACGCAGTATTTT
-	14	TRBV18	TRBJ1-6	-	CASSFGEMNSPLHF	TGTGCCAGTTCTTTTGGAGAGATGAATTCACCCCTCCACTTT
TRBD1	15	TRBV19	TRBJ2-7	-	CASRGQGSTTYEQYF	TGTGCCAGTAGAGGACAGGGGTCGACGACCTACGAGCAGTACTTC